This T cell receptor beta chain appears in the sequencing data of a study of PD-L1 blockade in urothelial cancer. Study-wide results and limits: Stronger expansion of tumor-associated clones in blood at 3 weeks distinguished durable-benefit patients.

With regard to this clone: The antigen remains unidentified.

The J segment lost 5 bases and the V segment lost 3 bases, leaving 1 base of the junction unmatched. This CDR3 is 12 amino acids long. The germline V gene has CDR1 SGHRS and CDR2 YFSETQ. Sequencing was performed with immunoSEQ multiplex PCR; in TCRdb, only in-frame clones are kept and a portion is missing. The sample has tens of thousands of clones; 85% to 90% are singletons. Time point denoted: peripheral blood 6 weeks after treatment start. The material sequenced was PBMCs, taken around atezolizumab (anti-PD-L1) treatment. V usage is TRBV5-1 and J usage is TRBJ2-5, with 7 bases identical to TRBD1. This clonotype originated in a man aged 55 to 70 with urothelial cancer. CDR3 DNA sequence: TGCGCCAGCAGCTCGACAGGGGAGACCCAGTACTTC. This codes for CASSSTGETQYF.